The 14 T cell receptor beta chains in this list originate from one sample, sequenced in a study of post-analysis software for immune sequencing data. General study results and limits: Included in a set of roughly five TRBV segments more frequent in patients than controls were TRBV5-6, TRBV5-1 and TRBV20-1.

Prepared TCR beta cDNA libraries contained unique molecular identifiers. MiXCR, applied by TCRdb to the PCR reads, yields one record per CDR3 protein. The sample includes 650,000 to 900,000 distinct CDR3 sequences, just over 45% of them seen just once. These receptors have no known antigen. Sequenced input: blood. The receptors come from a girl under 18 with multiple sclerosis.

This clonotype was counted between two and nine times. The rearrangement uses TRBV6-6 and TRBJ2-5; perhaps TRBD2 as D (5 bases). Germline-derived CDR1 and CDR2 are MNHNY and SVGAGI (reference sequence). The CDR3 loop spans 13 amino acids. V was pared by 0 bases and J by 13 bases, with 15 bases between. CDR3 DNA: TGTGCCAGCAGTTACTCGAAAGGAGGAAGGTCGTACTTC. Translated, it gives CASSYSKGGRSYF.

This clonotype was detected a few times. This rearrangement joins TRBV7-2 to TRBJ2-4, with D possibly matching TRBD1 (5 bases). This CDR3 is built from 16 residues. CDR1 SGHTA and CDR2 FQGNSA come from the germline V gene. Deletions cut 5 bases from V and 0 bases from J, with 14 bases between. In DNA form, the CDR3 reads TGTGCCAGCAGCGCAAGACAGAATCTAGCCAAAAACATTCAGTACTTC. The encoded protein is CASSARQNLAKNIQYF.

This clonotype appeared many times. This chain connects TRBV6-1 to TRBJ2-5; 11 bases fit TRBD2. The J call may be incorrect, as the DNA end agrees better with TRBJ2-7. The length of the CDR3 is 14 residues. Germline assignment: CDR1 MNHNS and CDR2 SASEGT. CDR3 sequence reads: CASTPLAGESEQYF. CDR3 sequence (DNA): TGTGCCAGCACCCCACTAGCGGGAGAGTCCGAGCAGTACTTC.

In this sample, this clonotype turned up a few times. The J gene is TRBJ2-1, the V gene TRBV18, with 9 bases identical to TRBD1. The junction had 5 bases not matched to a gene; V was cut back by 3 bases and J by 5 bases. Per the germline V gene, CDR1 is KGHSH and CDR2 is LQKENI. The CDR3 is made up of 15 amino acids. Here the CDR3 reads CASSPDRGFNNEQFF. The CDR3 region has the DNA TGTGCCAGCTCACCCGACAGGGGGTTCAACAATGAGCAGTTCTTC.

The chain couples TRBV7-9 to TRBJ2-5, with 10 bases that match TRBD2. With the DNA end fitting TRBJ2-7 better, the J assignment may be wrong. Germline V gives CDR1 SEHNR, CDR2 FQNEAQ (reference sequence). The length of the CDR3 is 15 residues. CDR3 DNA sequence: TGTGCCAGCAGCTTAGGTTCGCTAGCGGGAGACGAGCAGTACTTC. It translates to CASSLGSLAGDEQYF.

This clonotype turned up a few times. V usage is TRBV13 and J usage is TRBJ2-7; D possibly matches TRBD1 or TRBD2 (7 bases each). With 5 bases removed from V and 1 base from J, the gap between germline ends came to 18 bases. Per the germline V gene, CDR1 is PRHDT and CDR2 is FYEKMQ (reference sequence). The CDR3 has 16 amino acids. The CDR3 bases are TGTGCCAGCAGCCCCAGGGGGGGCTTGGGGTCCTACGAGCAGTACTTC. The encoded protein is CASSPRGGLGSYEQYF. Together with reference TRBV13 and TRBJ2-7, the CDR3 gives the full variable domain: AAGVIQSPRHLIKEKRETATLKCYPIPRHDTVYWYQQGPGQDPQFLISFYEKMQSDKGSIPDRFSAQQFSDYHSELNMSSLELGDSALYFCASSPRGGLGSYEQYFGPGTRLTVT.

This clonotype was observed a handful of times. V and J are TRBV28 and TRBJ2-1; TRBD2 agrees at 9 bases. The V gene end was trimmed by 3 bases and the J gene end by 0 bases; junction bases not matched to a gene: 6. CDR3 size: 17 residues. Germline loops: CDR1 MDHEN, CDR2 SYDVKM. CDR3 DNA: TGTGCCAGCAGTTTCCGACTAGCGGCTAGCTCCTACAATGAGCAGTTCTTC. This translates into CASSFRLAASSYNEQFF.

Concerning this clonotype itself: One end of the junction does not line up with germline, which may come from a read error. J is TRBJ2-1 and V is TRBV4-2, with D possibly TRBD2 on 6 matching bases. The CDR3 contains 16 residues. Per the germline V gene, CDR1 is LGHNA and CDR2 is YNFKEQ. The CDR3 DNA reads TGTGCCGGCAGCTACAATAGCGGAAGCTCCTACAATGAGCAGTTCTTC. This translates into CAGSYNSGSSYNEQFF.

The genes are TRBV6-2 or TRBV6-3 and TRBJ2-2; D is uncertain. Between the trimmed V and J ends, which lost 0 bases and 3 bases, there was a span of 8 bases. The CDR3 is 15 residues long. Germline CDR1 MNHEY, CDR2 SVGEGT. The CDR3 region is CASSYSMRYTGELFF. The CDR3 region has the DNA TGTGCCAGCAGTTACTCGATGCGGTACACCGGGGAGCTGTTTTTT.

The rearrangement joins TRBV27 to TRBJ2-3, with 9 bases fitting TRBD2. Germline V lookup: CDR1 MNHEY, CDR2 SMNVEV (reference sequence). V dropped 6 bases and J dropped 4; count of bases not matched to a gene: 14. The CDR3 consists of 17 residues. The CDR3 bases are TGTGCCAGCAGACCCATTATGGCGGGAGGGGAAGCAGATACGCAGTATTTT. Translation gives CASRPIMAGGEADTQYF.

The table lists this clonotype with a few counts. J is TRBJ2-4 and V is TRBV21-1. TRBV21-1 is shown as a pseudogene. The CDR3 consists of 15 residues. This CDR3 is CASSIGGPTKSIQYF. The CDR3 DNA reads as TGTGCCAGCAGCATTGGCGGACCCACCAAAAGCATTCAGTACTTC.

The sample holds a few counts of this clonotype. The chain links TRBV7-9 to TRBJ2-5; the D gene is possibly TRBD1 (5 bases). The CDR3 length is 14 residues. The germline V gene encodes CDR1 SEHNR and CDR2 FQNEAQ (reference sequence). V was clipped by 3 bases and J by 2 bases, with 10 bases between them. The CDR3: CASSFTGEQETQYF. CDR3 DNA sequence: TGTGCCAGCAGCTTTACAGGTGAACAAGAGACCCAGTACTTC.

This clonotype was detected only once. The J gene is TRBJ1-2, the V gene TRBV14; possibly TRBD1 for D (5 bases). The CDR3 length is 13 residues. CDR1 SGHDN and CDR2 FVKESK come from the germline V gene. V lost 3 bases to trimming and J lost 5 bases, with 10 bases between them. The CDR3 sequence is CASSQGRPYGYTF. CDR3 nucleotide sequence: TGTGCCAGCAGCCAGGGGCGACCATATGGCTACACCTTC.

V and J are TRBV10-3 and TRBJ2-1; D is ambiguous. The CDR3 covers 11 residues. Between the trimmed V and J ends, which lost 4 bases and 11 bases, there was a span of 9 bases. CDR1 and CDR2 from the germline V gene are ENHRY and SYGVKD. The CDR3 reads CAISVLSQQFF. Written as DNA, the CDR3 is TGTGCCATCAGTGTGCTATCCCAGCAGTTCTTC.